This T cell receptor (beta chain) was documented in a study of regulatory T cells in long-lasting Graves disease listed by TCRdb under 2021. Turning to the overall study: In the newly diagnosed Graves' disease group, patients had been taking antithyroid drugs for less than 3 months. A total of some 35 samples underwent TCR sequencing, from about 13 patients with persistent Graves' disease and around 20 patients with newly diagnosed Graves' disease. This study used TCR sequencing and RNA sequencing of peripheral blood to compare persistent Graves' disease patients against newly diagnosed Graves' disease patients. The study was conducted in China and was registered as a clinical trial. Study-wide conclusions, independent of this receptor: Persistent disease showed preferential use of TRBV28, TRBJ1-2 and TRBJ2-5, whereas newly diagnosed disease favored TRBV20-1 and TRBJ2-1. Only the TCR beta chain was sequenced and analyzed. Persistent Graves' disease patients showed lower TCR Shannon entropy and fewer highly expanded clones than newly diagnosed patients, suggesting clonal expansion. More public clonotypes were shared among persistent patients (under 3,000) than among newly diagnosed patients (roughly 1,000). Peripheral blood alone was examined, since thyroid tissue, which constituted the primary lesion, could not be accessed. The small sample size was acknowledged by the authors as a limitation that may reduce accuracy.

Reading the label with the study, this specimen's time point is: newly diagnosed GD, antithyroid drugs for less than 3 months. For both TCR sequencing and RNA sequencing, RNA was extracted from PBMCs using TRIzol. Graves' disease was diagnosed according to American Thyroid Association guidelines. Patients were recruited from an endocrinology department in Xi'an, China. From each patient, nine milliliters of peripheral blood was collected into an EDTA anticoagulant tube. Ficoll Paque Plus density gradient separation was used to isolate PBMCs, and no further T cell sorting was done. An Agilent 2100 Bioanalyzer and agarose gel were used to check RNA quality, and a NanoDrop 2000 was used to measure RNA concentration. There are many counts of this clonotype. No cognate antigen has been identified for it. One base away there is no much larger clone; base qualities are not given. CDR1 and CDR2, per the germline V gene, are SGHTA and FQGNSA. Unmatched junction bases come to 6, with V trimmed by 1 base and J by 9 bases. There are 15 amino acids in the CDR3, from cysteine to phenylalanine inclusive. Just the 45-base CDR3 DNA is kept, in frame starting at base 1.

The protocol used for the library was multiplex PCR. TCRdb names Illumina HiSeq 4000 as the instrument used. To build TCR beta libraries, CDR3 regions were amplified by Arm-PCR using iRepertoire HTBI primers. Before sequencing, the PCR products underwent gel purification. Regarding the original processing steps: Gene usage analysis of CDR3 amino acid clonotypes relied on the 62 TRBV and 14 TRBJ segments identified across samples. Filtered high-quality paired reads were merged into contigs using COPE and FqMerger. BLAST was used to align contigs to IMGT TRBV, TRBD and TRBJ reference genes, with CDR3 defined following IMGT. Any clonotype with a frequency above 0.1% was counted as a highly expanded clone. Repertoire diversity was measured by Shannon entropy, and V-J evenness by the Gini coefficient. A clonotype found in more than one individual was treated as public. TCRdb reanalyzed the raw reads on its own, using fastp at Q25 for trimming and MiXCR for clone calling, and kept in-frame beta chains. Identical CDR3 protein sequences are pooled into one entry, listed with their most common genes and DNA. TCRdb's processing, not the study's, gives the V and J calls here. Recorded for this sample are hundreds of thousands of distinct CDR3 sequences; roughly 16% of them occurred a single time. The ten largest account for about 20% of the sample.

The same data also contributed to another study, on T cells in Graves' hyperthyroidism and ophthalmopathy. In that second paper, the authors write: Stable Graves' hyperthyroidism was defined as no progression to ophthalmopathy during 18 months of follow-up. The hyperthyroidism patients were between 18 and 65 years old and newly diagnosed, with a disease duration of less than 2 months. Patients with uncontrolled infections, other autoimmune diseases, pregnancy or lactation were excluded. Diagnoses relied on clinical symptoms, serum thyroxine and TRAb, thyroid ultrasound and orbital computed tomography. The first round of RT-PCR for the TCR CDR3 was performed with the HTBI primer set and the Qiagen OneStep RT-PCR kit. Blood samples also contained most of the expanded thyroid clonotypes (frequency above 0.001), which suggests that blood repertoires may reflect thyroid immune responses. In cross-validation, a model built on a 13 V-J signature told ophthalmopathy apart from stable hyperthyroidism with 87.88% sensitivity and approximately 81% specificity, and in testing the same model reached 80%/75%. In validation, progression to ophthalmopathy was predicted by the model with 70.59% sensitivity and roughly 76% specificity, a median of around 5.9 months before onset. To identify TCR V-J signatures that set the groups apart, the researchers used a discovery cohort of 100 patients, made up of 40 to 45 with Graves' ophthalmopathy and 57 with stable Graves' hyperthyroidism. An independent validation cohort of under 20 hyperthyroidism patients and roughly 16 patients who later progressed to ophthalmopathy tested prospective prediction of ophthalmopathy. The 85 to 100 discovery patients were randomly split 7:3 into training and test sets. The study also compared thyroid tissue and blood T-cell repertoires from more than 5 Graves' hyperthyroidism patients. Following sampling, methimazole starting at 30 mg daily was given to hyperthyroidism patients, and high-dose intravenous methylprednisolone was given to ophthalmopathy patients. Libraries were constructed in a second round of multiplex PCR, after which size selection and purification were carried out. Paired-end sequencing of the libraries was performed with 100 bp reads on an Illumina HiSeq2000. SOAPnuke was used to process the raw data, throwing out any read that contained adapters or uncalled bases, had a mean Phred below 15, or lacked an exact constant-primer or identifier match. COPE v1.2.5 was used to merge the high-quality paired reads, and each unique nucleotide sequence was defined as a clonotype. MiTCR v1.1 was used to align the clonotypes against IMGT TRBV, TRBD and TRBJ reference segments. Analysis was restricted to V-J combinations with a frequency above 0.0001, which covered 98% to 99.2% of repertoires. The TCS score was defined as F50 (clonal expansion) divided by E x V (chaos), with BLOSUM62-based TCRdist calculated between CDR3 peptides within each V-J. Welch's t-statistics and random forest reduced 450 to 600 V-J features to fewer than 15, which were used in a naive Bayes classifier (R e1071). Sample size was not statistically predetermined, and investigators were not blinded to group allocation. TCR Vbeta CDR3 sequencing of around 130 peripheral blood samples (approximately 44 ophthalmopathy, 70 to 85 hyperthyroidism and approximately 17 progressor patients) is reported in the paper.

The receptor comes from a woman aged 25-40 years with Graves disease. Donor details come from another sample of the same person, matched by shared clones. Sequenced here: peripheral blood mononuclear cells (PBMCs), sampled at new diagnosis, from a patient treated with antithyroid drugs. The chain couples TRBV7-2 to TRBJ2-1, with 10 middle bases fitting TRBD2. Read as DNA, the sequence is TGTGCCAGCAGCTTAGATTTAGCGGGAGGACTTGAGCAGTTCTTC. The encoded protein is CASSLDLAGGLEQFF.